Listed here is a single T cell receptor beta chain. Its antigen is unidentified. The sample belongs to a study of monozygotic twins with cystic fibrosis. Study-level results: Clonality was generally low (median around 0.01), higher in the most severe patients.

TCRdb's copy holds only in-frame clones and misses some; the assay was immunoSEQ multiplex PCR. The sample consists of about 35,000 clones, more than 60% of them appearing once. The CDR3 length is 17 residues. Losses at the gene ends were 2 bases for V and 4 bases for J; bases not matched to a gene: 8. Germline-derived CDR1 and CDR2 are WSHSY and SAAADI. Sequenced material: blood. The clonotype originates from a girl aged 5-17 years with cystic fibrosis. The chain joins TRBV10-2 to TRBJ2-1; 10 bases match TRBD2. CDR3 region: CASSETLRTSGYNEQFF. The CDR3 coding sequence is TGCGCCAGCAGTGAGACCCTAAGGACTAGCGGTTACAATGAGCAGTTCTTC.